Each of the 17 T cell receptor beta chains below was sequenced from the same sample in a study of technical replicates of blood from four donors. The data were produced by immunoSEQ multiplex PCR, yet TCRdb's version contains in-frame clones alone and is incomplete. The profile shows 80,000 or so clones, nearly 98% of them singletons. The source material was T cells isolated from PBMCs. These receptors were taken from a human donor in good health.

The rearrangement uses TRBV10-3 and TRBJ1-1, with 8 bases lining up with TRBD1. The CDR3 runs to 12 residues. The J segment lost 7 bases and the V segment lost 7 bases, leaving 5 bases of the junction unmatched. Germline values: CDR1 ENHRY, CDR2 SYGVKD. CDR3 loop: CAITITGGEAFF. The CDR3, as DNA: TGTGCCATCACCATTACAGGGGGTGAAGCTTTCTTT.

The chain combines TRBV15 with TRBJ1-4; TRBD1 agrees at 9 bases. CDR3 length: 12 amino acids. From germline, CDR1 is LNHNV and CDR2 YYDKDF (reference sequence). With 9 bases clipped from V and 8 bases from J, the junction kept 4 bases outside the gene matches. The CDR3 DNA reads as TGTGCCACAGGACAGGGGCCCGAAAAACTGTTTTTT. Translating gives CATGQGPEKLFF.

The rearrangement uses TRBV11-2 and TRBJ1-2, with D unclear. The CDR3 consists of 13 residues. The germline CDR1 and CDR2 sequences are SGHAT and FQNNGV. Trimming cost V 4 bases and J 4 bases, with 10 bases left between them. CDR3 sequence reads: CASSSTEIYGYTF. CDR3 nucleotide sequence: TGTGCCAGCAGCTCTACAGAAATCTATGGCTACACCTTC.

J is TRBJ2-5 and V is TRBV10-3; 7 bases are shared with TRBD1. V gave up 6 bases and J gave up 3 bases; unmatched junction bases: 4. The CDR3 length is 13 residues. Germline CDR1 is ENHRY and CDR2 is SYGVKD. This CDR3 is CAIRLGQEETQYF. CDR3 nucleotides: TGTGCCATCAGACTTGGACAGGAAGAGACCCAGTACTTC.

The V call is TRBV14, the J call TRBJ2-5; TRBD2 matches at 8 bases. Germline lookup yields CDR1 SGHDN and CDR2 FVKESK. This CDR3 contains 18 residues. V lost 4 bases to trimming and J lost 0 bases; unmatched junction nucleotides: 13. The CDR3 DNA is TGTGCCAGCAGCCTAAGACTAGCGCTTAATTGGTACCAAGAGACCCAGTACTTC. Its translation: CASSLRLALNWYQETQYF.

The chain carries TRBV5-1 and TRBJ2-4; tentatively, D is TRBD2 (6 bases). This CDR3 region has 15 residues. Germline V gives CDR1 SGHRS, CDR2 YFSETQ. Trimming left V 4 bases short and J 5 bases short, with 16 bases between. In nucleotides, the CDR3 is TGCGCCAGCAGCGTCGATTCTAGCGCCCAAAACATTCAGTACTTC. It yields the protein CASSVDSSAQNIQYF.

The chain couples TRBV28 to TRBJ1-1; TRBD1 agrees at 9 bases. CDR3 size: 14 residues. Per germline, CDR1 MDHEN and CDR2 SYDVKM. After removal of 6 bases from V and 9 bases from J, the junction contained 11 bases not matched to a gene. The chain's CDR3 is CASRIPGQGFKAFF. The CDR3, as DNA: TGTGCCAGCAGGATTCCGGGACAGGGTTTTAAAGCTTTCTTT.

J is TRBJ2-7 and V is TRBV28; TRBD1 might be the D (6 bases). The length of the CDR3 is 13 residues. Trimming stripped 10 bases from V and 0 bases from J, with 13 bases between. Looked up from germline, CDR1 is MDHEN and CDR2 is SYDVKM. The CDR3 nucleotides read TGTGCCATACAGGGCCGATCCTCCTACGAGCAGTACTTC. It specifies CAIQGRSSYEQYF.

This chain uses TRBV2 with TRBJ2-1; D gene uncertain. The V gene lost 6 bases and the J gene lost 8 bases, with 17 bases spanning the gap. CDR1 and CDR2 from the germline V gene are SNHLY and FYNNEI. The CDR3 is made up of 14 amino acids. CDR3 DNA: TGTGCCAGCAGGGCCCGGCCCGGTCGGGATGAGCAGTTCTTC. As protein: CASRARPGRDEQFF.

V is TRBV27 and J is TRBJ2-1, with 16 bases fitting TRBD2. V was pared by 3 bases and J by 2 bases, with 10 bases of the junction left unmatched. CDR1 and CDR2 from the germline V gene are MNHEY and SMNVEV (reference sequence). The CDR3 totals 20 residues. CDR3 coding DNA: TGTGCCAGCAGTTTCTACGGGACTAGCGGGGGGGATAGTCCCTACAATGAGCAGTTCTTC. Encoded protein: CASSFYGTSGGDSPYNEQFF.

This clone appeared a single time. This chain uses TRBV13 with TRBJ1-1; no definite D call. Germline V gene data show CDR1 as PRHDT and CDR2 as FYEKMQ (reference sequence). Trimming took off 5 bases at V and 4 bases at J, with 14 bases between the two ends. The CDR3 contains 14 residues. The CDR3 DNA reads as TGTGCCAGCAGCCCAAACCGGGGAGGCACTGAAGCTTTCTTT. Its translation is CASSPNRGGTEAFF.

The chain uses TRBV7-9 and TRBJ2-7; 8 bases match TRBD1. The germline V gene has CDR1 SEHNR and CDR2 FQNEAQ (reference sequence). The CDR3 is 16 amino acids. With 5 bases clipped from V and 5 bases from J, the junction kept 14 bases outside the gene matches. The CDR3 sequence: CASSPTGQGGTDEQYF. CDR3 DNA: TGTGCCAGCAGCCCCACCGGACAGGGTGGTACGGACGAGCAGTACTTC.

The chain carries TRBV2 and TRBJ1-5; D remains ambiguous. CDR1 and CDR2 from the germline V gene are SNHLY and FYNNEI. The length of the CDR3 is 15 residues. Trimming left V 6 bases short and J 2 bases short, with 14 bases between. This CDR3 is CASREPVDGNQPQHF. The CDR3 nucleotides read TGTGCCAGCAGGGAGCCCGTGGATGGCAATCAGCCCCAGCATTTT.

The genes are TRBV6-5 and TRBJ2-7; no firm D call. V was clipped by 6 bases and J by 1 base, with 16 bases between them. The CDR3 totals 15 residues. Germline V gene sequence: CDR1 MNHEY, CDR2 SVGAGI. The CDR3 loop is CASRPRWQFSYEQYF. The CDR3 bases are TGTGCCAGCAGGCCGCGGTGGCAGTTTTCCTACGAGCAGTACTTC.

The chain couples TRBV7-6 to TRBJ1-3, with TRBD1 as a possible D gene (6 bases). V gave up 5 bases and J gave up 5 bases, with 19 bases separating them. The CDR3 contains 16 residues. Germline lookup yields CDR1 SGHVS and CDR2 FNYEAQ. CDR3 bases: TGTGCCAGCAGCCCCAGGGGCAGGGGTGGTAGAAACACCATATATTTT. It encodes CASSPRGRGGRNTIYF.

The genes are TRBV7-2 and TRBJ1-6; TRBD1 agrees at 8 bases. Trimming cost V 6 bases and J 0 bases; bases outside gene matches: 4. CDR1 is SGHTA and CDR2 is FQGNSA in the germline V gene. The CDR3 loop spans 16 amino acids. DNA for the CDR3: TGTGCCAGCAGACTCACAGGGGGCTCCTATAATTCACCCCTCCACTTT. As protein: CASRLTGGSYNSPLHF. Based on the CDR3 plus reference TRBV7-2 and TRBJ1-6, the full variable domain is GAGVSQSPSNKVTEKGKDVELRCDPISGHTALYWYRQSLGQGLEFLIYFQGNSAPDKSGLPSDRFSAERTGGSVSTLTIQRTQQEDSAVYLCASRLTGGSYNSPLHFGNGTRLTVT.

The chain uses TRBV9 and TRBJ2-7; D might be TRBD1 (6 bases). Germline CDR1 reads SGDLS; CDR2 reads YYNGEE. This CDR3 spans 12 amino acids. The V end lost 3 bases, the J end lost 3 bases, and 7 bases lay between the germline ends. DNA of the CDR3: TGTGCCAGCAGCGGGACAGACTACGAGCAGTACTTC. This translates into CASSGTDYEQYF.